These 29 T cell receptor beta chains were all obtained from the same sample, sequenced in a study of shared clonotypes between healthy human individuals. TCRdb's table, derived via immunoSEQ multiplex PCR, lists solely in-frame clones and lacks some. The sample records more than 400,000 clones, approximately 81% being singletons. Sequencing was done on a sample of PBMCs. Receptors originate from a woman in her forties in good health. Some clones in this sample may be carry-over from other donors' samples.

The J gene is TRBJ1-1, the V gene TRBV4-1; D might be TRBD1 (5 bases). Germline lookup yields CDR1 MGHRA and CDR2 YSYEKL. There are 14 residues in the CDR3. Trimming removed 1 base from V and 4 bases from J, with 10 bases in between. The CDR3 nucleotides read TGCGCCAGCAGCCAAGCCGCCCAGGGCACTGAAGCTTTCTTT. This gives the protein CASSQAAQGTEAFF.

This clone has a single count. A read error likely explains this, since a far larger clone differs by one base. This chain connects TRBV28 to TRBJ2-1; TRBD1 is a possible D gene (5 bases). CDR3 length: 15 amino acids. Germline V gene sequence: CDR1 MDHEN, CDR2 SYDVKM. V was shortened by 6 bases and J by 7 bases, with 19 bases between the two germline ends. The CDR3 DNA sequence: TGTGCCAGCAGGCCGACATGGGGCTTTTGGAATGAGCAGTTCTTC. This translates into CASRPTWGFWNEQFF.

This chain uses TRBV4-2 with TRBJ2-5, with TRBD2 matching 12 bases. The V gene's germline CDR1 is LGHNA and CDR2 YNFKEQ. V lost 0 bases and J lost 1; bases outside the gene matches: 3. The CDR3 is made up of 17 amino acids. As DNA, the CDR3 is TGTGCCAGCAGCCAAGATCCACTAGCGGGAGGCCAAGAGACCCAGTACTTC. As protein: CASSQDPLAGGQETQYF.

The rearrangement joins TRBV7-9 to TRBJ2-5; tentatively, D is TRBD2 (5 bases). The germline CDR1 and CDR2 sequences are SEHNR and FQNEAQ (reference sequence). This CDR3 is 14 amino acids long. With 11 bases removed from V and 1 base from J, the gap between germline ends came to 17 bases. CDR3 sequence reads: CAVPRGELQETQYF. CDR3 nucleotide sequence: TGTGCCGTCCCCCGGGGTGAGCTCCAAGAGACCCAGTACTTC.

This rearrangement joins TRBV2 to TRBJ2-2; TRBD2 is a possible D gene (6 bases). V shed 4 bases and J shed 6 bases, with 15 bases lying between them. The CDR3 sequence is 15 residues long. In germline, CDR1 is SNHLY, CDR2 FYNNEI. CDR3 DNA: TGTGCCAGCAGTGGGAGACTAGTAGGGTCCGGGGAGCTGTTTTTT. Encoded protein: CASSGRLVGSGELFF.

The chain uses TRBV19 and TRBJ2-1; 9 bases agree with TRBD2. Losses at the gene ends were 3 bases for V and 10 bases for J; bases not matched to a gene: 7. The CDR3 covers 14 residues. Germline V gene data show CDR1 as LNHDA and CDR2 as SQIVND (reference sequence). As DNA, the CDR3 is TGTGCCAGTAGTATTCCGGGACTAGCCCCAGAGCAGTTCTTC. Its translation: CASSIPGLAPEQFF.

The chain links TRBV10-1 to TRBJ2-7, with 9 bases fitting TRBD1. This CDR3 is built from 14 residues. Germline V gene data show CDR1 as WNHNN and CDR2 as SYGVQD (reference sequence). With V trimmed by 6 bases and J by 6 bases, 9 bases remained unmatched. CDR3 sequence reads: CASSPGTGPGEQYF. In DNA form, the CDR3 reads TGCGCCAGCAGCCCAGGGACAGGGCCGGGCGAGCAGTACTTC.

This clone is a singleton in its sample. This likely stems from a read error, as it lies one base from a far larger clone. In DNA, the CDR3 is TGTGCCAGCACTTTACGGGGGGCCGGTGTCTACACCTTC. The encoded protein is CASTLRGAGVYTF. This rearrangement joins TRBV28 to TRBJ1-2, with a weak D call TRBD1 (6 bases). The CDR3 length is 13 residues. CDR1 and CDR2 (germline): MDHEN, SYDVKM.

V usage is TRBV4-3 and J usage is TRBJ2-5; TRBD2 aligns across 10 bases. With V trimmed by 0 bases and J by 5 bases, 6 bases remained unmatched. CDR3 length equals 16 residues. CDR1 and CDR2 (germline): LGHNA, YSLEER. The CDR3 is CASSQDSGRAWETQYF. The CDR3, as DNA: TGCGCCAGCAGCCAAGACAGCGGGAGGGCCTGGGAGACCCAGTACTTC.

The CDR3 sequence is CASGLDSGELFF. The CDR3 DNA reads TGTGCTAGTGGTCTCGACAGCGGGGAGCTGTTTTTT. This chain links TRBV12-5 with TRBJ2-2; possibly TRBD1 for D (5 bases). This CDR3 has 12 residues. Germline V CDR1 and CDR2: LGHNT, FRNRAP. The V end lost 5 bases, the J end lost 7 bases, and 8 bases lay between the germline ends.

CDR3 in amino acids: CATSRDKGVLYNEQFF. The CDR3 nucleotides are TGTGCCACCAGCAGAGATAAGGGAGTTTTGTACAATGAGCAGTTCTTC. This chain joins TRBV15 and TRBJ2-1, with D possibly TRBD2 on 5 matching bases. V lost 0 bases and J 4 bases, leaving 13 bases between the germline ends. The CDR3 covers 16 residues. CDR1 is LNHNV and CDR2 is YYDKDF in the germline V gene (reference sequence).

This clone occurred many times. This chain connects TRBV4-2 to TRBJ2-7, with TRBD2 matching 10 bases. Per germline, CDR1 LGHNA and CDR2 YNFKEQ. Trimming cost V 0 bases and J 8 bases; bases outside gene matches: 13. The CDR3 runs to 17 residues. The CDR3 nucleotides read TGTGCCAGCAGCCAAGATCCTGCGGCTAGCGGGAGTATCAAGCAGTACTTC. Residues: CASSQDPAASGSIKQYF.

The chain uses TRBV4-2 and TRBJ2-2; perhaps TRBD2 as D (6 bases). The CDR3 is 15 residues long. Germline loops: CDR1 LGHNA, CDR2 YNFKEQ. Between the trimmed V and J ends, which lost 4 bases and 6 bases, there was a span of 15 bases. CDR3 nucleotides: TGTGCCAGCAGCCCCCCCCCTGGAGGGCCCGGGGAGCTGTTTTTT. Translating it yields CASSPPPGGPGELFF.

On this clone itself: Other nucleotide sequences from this sample produce the same CDR3. The rearrangement uses TRBV7-3 and TRBJ2-3; D ambiguous. Germline loops: CDR1 SGHTA, CDR2 FQGTGA. V was clipped by 5 bases and J by 0 bases, with 9 bases between them. The CDR3 length is 14 residues. Here the CDR3 reads CASSLTDSTDTQYF. Here the CDR3 DNA reads TGTGCCAGCAGCCTGACGGACAGCACAGATACGCAGTATTTT.

This rearrangement joins TRBV25-1 to TRBJ1-1; tentative D call: TRBD1 (5 bases). The V and J ends lost 2 bases and 0 bases respectively, with 13 bases between them. The germline V gene encodes CDR1 MGHDK and CDR2 SYGVNS. CDR3 length equals 16 residues. This chain's CDR3 is CASSEGVGVMNTEAFF. The CDR3, as DNA: TGTGCCAGCAGTGAAGGAGTAGGGGTGATGAACACTGAAGCTTTCTTT.

The chain uses TRBV30 and TRBJ1-2, with a possible D match to TRBD1 (5 bases). The CDR3 runs 12 residues. CDR1 and CDR2 (germline): GTSNPN, SVGIG (reference sequence). V dropped 7 bases and J dropped 2 bases, with 11 bases sitting between them. The CDR3 protein is CASGTNNYGYTF. The DNA of the CDR3 is TGTGCCTCCGGGACCAACAACTATGGCTACACCTTC.

The chain couples TRBV15 to TRBJ2-7; TRBD1 might be the D (6 bases). V lost 3 bases and J lost 7, with 13 bases in between. Germline loops: CDR1 LNHNV, CDR2 YYDKDF (reference sequence). The CDR3 length is 13 residues. CDR3 DNA sequence: TGTGCCACCAGCAGGACAGGCCGGGTAGAGCAGTACTTC. It codes for CATSRTGRVEQYF.

For this clone: A read error is likely here: a far larger clone is one base away. The same CDR3 also results from other DNA sequences found in this sample. The chain uses TRBV6-5 and TRBJ1-3, with D possibly TRBD1 on 5 matching bases. There are 14 residues in the CDR3. Germline V CDR1 and CDR2: MNHEY, SVGAGI. V was cut by 6 bases and J by 4 bases, with 13 bases left in between. The CDR3 coding sequence is TGTGCCAGCAGGACCGACAGCCTAGGAAACACCATATATTTT. Its translation is CASRTDSLGNTIYF.

The chain employs TRBV6-1 and TRBJ1-1; no firm D call. The CDR3 spans 18 residues. The V gene lost 3 bases and the J gene lost 0 bases, with 20 bases spanning the gap. Germline assignment: CDR1 MNHNS and CDR2 SASEGT. Here the CDR3 reads CASSDRPRLRDMNTEAFF. DNA for the CDR3: TGTGCCAGCAGTGATCGGCCCCGGTTGAGAGATATGAACACTGAAGCTTTCTTT.

Remarks on this clone: A far larger clone is only one base removed, so a read error is likely. The CDR3 nucleotides read TGTGCCAGTAGTATAAGCATAGGAGCCTACGAGCAGTGCTTC. As protein: CASSISIGAYEQCF. V is TRBV19 and J is TRBJ2-7; D is ambiguous. Germline V lookup: CDR1 LNHDA, CDR2 SQIVND (reference sequence). CDR3 length: 14 amino acids.

This clone was recorded many times. The rearrangement uses TRBV15 and TRBJ2-1; D is undetermined. Germline V gene lookup returns CDR1 LNHNV and CDR2 YYDKDF (reference sequence). The CDR3 runs 12 residues. With 4 bases removed from V and 4 bases from J, the gap between germline ends came to 5 bases. In DNA form, the CDR3 reads TGTGCCACCAGCAACGGATACAATGAGCAGTTCTTC. Encoded protein: CATSNGYNEQFF.

There are many counts of this clone. The chain recombines TRBV28 with TRBJ2-7, with D possibly being TRBD1 (6 bases). The CDR3 is made up of 13 amino acids. Between the trimmed V and J ends, which lost 7 bases and 6 bases, there was a span of 16 bases. The germline CDR1 and CDR2 sequences are MDHEN and SYDVKM. The CDR3 DNA reads as TGTGCCAGCAATCTCCCGAGCAGGGGCGAGCAGTACTTC. Protein: CASNLPSRGEQYF.

The V call is TRBV6-1, the J call TRBJ2-7; unclear D gene. The length of the CDR3 is 14 residues. The germline gives CDR1 MNHNS, CDR2 SASEGT. The V end was cut by 2 bases, the J end by 0 bases, with 8 bases between. The CDR3 spells CASSESQGSYEQYF. Here the CDR3 DNA reads TGTGCCAGCAGTGAATCGCAAGGCTCCTACGAGCAGTACTTC.

The genes are TRBV5-1 and TRBJ2-1; TRBD1 matches at 10 bases. V was pared by 2 bases and J by 9 bases, with 8 bases of the junction left unmatched. Per germline, CDR1 SGHRS and CDR2 YFSETQ. CDR3 length: 15 residues. In DNA form, the CDR3 reads TGCGCCAGCAGCTTAATAGGACAGGGGGAGGGTGAGCAGTTCTTC. Amino acid sequence: CASSLIGQGEGEQFF.

About this clone itself: A read error is the likely source, as a far larger clone sits one nucleotide away. CDR3 DNA sequence: TGTGCCAGCAGCTTAGAGGGGGATCAGCCCCAGCATTTT. Translated: CASSLEGDQPQHF. J is TRBJ1-5 and V is TRBV7-8; D is possibly TRBD1 (6 bases). Germline V gene lookup returns CDR1 SGHVS and CDR2 FQNEAQ. V was clipped by 1 base and J by 5 bases, with 6 bases between them. CDR3 size: 13 residues.

The V call is TRBV5-1, the J call TRBJ2-5, with TRBD1 matching 7 bases. The CDR3 loop spans 16 amino acids. Looked up from germline, CDR1 is SGHRS and CDR2 is YFSETQ. V lost 4 bases, J lost 1 base, and 10 bases stayed unmatched. The CDR3 DNA reads TGCGCCAGCAGCCCCGGGACCACAGGGGCCCAAGAGACCCAGTACTTC. Protein product: CASSPGTTGAQETQYF.

The chain has TRBV6-1 and TRBJ2-1, with D possibly TRBD1 on 5 matching bases. CDR3 length: 13 residues. The germline gives CDR1 MNHNS, CDR2 SASEGT. Trimming removed 5 bases at V and 3 bases at J, with 8 bases between. The chain's CDR3 is CASSSGIYNEQFF. CDR3 nucleotide sequence: TGTGCCAGCAGTTCAGGGATCTACAATGAGCAGTTCTTC.

Many counts were recorded for this clone. The sample holds other DNA sequences that translate to the same CDR3. This chain links TRBV11-2 with TRBJ1-4; D call uncertain. The V and J ends lost 1 base and 8 bases respectively, with 20 bases between them. CDR3 length equals 17 residues. Germline V lookup: CDR1 SGHAT, CDR2 FQNNGV. CDR3 region: CASSLAYGSGFGEKLFF. CDR3 nucleotide sequence: TGTGCCAGCAGCTTAGCCTACGGGTCTGGGTTTGGGGAAAAACTGTTTTTT. The full variable domain, its missing parts supplied by reference TRBV11-2 and TRBJ1-4, is EAGVAQSPRYKIIEKRQSVAFWCNPISGHATLYWYQQILGQGPKLLIQFQNNGVVDDSQLPKDRFSAERLKGVDSTLKIQPAKLEDSAVYLCASSLAYGSGFGEKLFFGSGTQLSVL.

V is TRBV29-1 and J is TRBJ2-7; D is possibly TRBD2 (6 bases). The CDR3 sequence is 14 residues long. Germline CDR1 and CDR2: SQVTM and ANQGSEA. The germline V and J ends were trimmed by 4 bases and 5 bases, with 18 bases remaining between them. CDR3 loop: CSVAGAARTHEQYF. The CDR3 DNA is TGCAGCGTTGCGGGAGCGGCCAGGACCCACGAGCAGTACTTC.